The 24 T cell receptor beta chains given below trace back to one sample, sequenced in a study of glioma-infiltrating T cells after dendritic cell vaccination. Only in-frame clones appear in the TCRdb table, and some are missing; sequencing was by immunoSEQ multiplex PCR. The table lists some 91,000 clones, roughly 77% of them singletons. Time point reported: after dendritic cell vaccination, including at tumor progression/relapse. Sequenced here: blood, sampled after dendritic cell vaccination. These receptors originate from a human donor with glioblastoma.

The chain joins TRBV30 to TRBJ2-3; D is unresolved. Trimming took 5 bases from V and 5 from J, leaving 8 bases between them. There are 11 residues in the CDR3. The germline V gene encodes CDR1 GTSNPN and CDR2 SVGIG (reference sequence). The CDR3 spells CAWLTGDTQYF. The CDR3 DNA reads as TGTGCCTGGTTAACGGGAGATACGCAGTATTTT.

The V and J genes are TRBV9 and TRBJ1-1, with D possibly being TRBD1 (5 bases). Germline V gives CDR1 SGDLS, CDR2 YYNGEE. This CDR3 region has 13 residues. V gave up 5 bases and J gave up 1 base, with 9 bases separating them. CDR3 in amino acids: CASRDRGNTEAFF. For the CDR3, the DNA is TGTGCCAGCAGGGATAGGGGGAACACTGAAGCTTTCTTT.

V is TRBV4-2 and J is TRBJ2-2, with 8 bases identical to TRBD1. With V trimmed by 0 bases and J by 8 bases, 5 bases remained unmatched. This CDR3 spans 15 amino acids. Germline values: CDR1 LGHNA, CDR2 YNFKEQ. The CDR3 spells CASSQDRTGWGELFF. In DNA form, the CDR3 reads TGTGCCAGCAGCCAAGACAGGACAGGGTGGGGGGAGCTGTTTTTT.

This clone was observed a handful of times. V usage is TRBV19 and J usage is TRBJ1-5; 10 bases agree with TRBD1. The CDR3 is made up of 18 amino acids. The V gene's germline CDR1 is LNHDA and CDR2 SQIVND (reference sequence). J gave up 0 bases and V 10 bases, and 15 bases lay outside the gene matches. The CDR3 DNA is TGTGCCACCATGTCCGGGACAGGGGCACAGTCTAGCAATCAGCCCCAGCATTTT. Translation gives CATMSGTGAQSSNQPQHF.

V gene TRBV7-6 combines with J gene TRBJ1-1, with D perhaps matching TRBD1 (6 bases). V lost 1 base to trimming and J lost 1 base, with 19 bases between them. CDR3 length: 18 amino acids. The germline V gene encodes CDR1 SGHVS and CDR2 FNYEAQ. The CDR3 region has the DNA TGTGCCAGCAGCTTAGGTCGGGCGAGGGGGATCGGGAACACTGAAGCTTTCTTT. Its translation is CASSLGRARGIGNTEAFF.

This chain links TRBV19 with TRBJ1-4; no reliable D call. Deletions cut 4 bases from V and 5 bases from J, with 14 bases between. Per the germline V gene, CDR1 is LNHDA and CDR2 is SQIVND (reference sequence). The CDR3 extends over 15 amino acids. CDR3 coding DNA: TGTGCCAGTAGTACGGGGTTACCCCGCAATGAAAAACTGTTTTTT. Translated, it gives CASSTGLPRNEKLFF.

This clone was seen only once. The chain employs TRBV5-1 and TRBJ2-2; D may be TRBD1 (6 bases). The germline V gene encodes CDR1 SGHRS and CDR2 YFSETQ. The V end lost 2 bases, the J end lost 1 base, and 6 bases lay between the germline ends. The CDR3 is 14 residues long. DNA for the CDR3: TGCGCCAGCAGCTTACAGGGGAACACCGGGGAGCTGTTTTTT. Protein sequence: CASSLQGNTGELFF.

The chain couples TRBV5-6 to TRBJ2-2; TRBD1 aligns across 8 bases. There are 15 residues in the CDR3. With V trimmed by 4 bases and J by 3 bases, 5 bases remained unmatched. Germline lookup yields CDR1 SGHDT and CDR2 YYEEEE. DNA for the CDR3: TGTGCCAGCAGCCGGACAGGGAGATACACCGGGGAGCTGTTTTTT. Translation gives CASSRTGRYTGELFF.

Only a few counts were recorded for this clone. The chain has TRBV5-6 and TRBJ2-7, with TRBD2 matching 8 bases. The V gene's germline CDR1 is SGHDT and CDR2 YYEEEE. The CDR3 length is 13 residues. J lost 6 bases, V lost 3 bases, and 5 bases had no gene match. CDR3 DNA: TGTGCCAGCAGCTCGGGACTAGATCCCGAGCAGTACGTC. It is translated as CASSSGLDPEQYV.

The chain is built from TRBV28 and TRBJ1-2; D is uncertain. Looked up from germline, CDR1 is MDHEN and CDR2 is SYDVKM. The CDR3 totals 14 residues. Trimming cost V 6 bases and J 1 base, with 12 bases left between them. This CDR3 is CASSLTGDNYGYTF. DNA of the CDR3: TGTGCCAGCAGCCTGACCGGAGATAACTATGGCTACACCTTC.

Only a few counts were recorded for this clone. The chain is built from TRBV12-5 and TRBJ2-5, with 8 bases identical to TRBD1. J was trimmed by 2 bases and V by 1 base; bases with no gene match: 6. Germline lookup yields CDR1 LGHNT and CDR2 FRNRAP. CDR3 length equals 16 residues. The CDR3 protein is CASGLDKTGVQETQYF. CDR3 DNA sequence: TGTGCTAGTGGTTTGGACAAGACAGGGGTGCAAGAGACCCAGTACTTC.

The J gene is TRBJ2-7, the V gene TRBV18; 7 bases agree with TRBD2. The CDR3 spans 15 residues. The V and J ends lost 2 bases and 7 bases, in that order; junction bases with no gene match: 11. Germline V gene sequence: CDR1 KGHSH, CDR2 LQKENI. In nucleotides, the CDR3 is TGTGCCAGCTCACCAAGGTCCGGGACTAATACTGAGCAGTACGTC. It specifies CASSPRSGTNTEQYV.

This sequence joins TRBV15 and TRBJ1-1, with no clear D. The ends were cut back, 3 bases at V and 3 bases at J, with 8 bases in the middle. The CDR3 loop spans 13 amino acids. Germline V CDR1 and CDR2: LNHNV, YYDKDF (reference sequence). The chain's CDR3 is CATSRSGDTEAFF. In DNA form, the CDR3 reads TGTGCCACCAGCAGGTCCGGGGACACTGAAGCTTTCTTT. Together with reference TRBV15 and TRBJ1-1, the CDR3 gives the full variable domain: DAMVIQNPRYQVTQFGKPVTLSCSQTLNHNVMYWYQQKSSQAPKLLFHYYDKDFNNEADTPDNFQSRRPNTSFCFLDIRSPGLGDTAMYLCATSRSGDTEAFFGQGTRLTVV.

The chain links TRBV4-1 to TRBJ2-7; 8 nucleotides line up with TRBD1. Per germline, CDR1 MGHRA and CDR2 YSYEKL. V lost 1 base, J lost 1 base, and 3 bases stayed unmatched. The CDR3 is 15 residues long. The CDR3 sequence is CASSQATGVSYEQYV. CDR3 nucleotide sequence: TGCGCCAGCAGCCAAGCGACAGGGGTATCCTACGAGCAGTACGTC.

This clone was recorded a few times. The J gene is TRBJ2-5, the V gene TRBV6-1; the match to TRBD1 covers 7 bases. Looked up from germline, CDR1 is MNHNS and CDR2 is SASEGT. The CDR3 extends over 15 amino acids. V shed 10 bases, J shed 4 bases, and the junction held 15 bases outside the gene matches. In DNA, the CDR3 is TGTGCCACGGACAGGCCAGGAACCCTTCGAGAGACCCAGTACTTC. Residues: CATDRPGTLRETQYF.

This chain joins TRBV7-9 and TRBJ1-4; TRBD1 aligns across 8 bases. CDR1 is SEHNR and CDR2 is FQNEAQ in the germline V gene (reference sequence). V lost 11 bases, J lost 0 bases, and 8 bases stayed unmatched. The CDR3 runs 15 residues. The CDR3 coding sequence is TGTGCCGTTGGGACAGGTCTGGCAACTAATGAAAAACTGTTTTTT. Amino acids: CAVGTGLATNEKLFF.

The chain is built from TRBV10-3 and TRBJ1-1, with TRBD1 matching 7 bases. The CDR3 is 14 amino acids. With 5 bases clipped from V and 4 bases from J, the junction kept 7 bases outside the gene matches. Per the germline V gene, CDR1 is ENHRY and CDR2 is SYGVKD. DNA of the CDR3: TGTGCCATCAGTTTCCCTGACAGGGCCACTGAAGCTTTCTTT. Translating gives CAISFPDRATEAFF.

The chain links TRBV30 to TRBJ1-2, with 7 bases matching TRBD1. V shed 3 bases, J shed 5 bases, and the junction held 6 bases outside the gene matches. Germline V gene lookup returns CDR1 GTSNPN and CDR2 SVGIG (reference sequence). The CDR3 spans 13 residues. The chain's CDR3 is CAWRQNRGYGYTF. The DNA for the CDR3 is TGTGCCTGGAGACAGAACAGGGGATATGGCTACACCTTC.

The chain couples TRBV18 to TRBJ2-7; 9 bases match TRBD2. This CDR3 has 14 residues. The junction had 0 bases not matched to a gene; V was cut back by 3 bases and J by 0 bases. Per germline, CDR1 KGHSH and CDR2 LQKENI. The CDR3 loop reads CASSPTSGSYEQYV. The CDR3 DNA sequence: TGTGCCAGCTCACCGACTAGCGGCTCCTACGAGCAGTACGTC.

This clone has only one observation. The rearrangement joins TRBV6-5 to TRBJ1-3; possible D gene TRBD1, 5 bases. The germline V and J ends were trimmed by 5 bases and 0 bases, with 11 bases remaining between them. The CDR3 is made up of 15 amino acids. Germline V gene data show CDR1 as MNHEY and CDR2 as SVGAGI. The CDR3 is CASSPQANSGNTIYF. As DNA, the CDR3 is TGTGCCAGCAGTCCACAGGCCAACTCTGGAAACACCATATATTTT.

This clone has just one count. The chain links TRBV9 to TRBJ2-7; TRBD1 might be the D (6 bases). There are 13 residues in the CDR3. In germline, CDR1 is SGDLS, CDR2 YYNGEE. V shed 0 bases and J shed 8 bases, with 12 bases lying between them. In nucleotides, the CDR3 is TGTGCCAGCAGCGTAGGTCCCAGGGGCCAGCAGTACGTC. This gives the protein CASSVGPRGQQYV.

CDR3 region: CSADAGPTIYF. Written as DNA, the CDR3 is TGCAGTGCCGACGCGGGGCCCACCATATATTTT. This sequence joins TRBV20-1 and TRBJ1-3; D may be TRBD1 (5 bases). The length of the CDR3 is 11 residues. Germline loops: CDR1 DFQATT, CDR2 SNEGSKA (reference sequence). V was clipped by 6 bases and J by 9 bases, with 12 bases between them.

CDR3: CASSHLGGPTDTQYF. CDR3 DNA: TGTGCCAGCAGCCACCTAGGAGGCCCCACAGATACGCAGTATTTT. The rearrangement joins TRBV14 to TRBJ2-3, with D possibly being TRBD2 (5 bases). Germline lookup yields CDR1 SGHDN and CDR2 FVKESK. V was clipped by 3 bases and J by 2 bases, with 12 bases between them. CDR3 length: 15 residues.

The chain couples TRBV5-1 to TRBJ2-7; 11 bases align to TRBD2. Losses at the gene ends were 0 bases for V and 2 bases for J; bases not matched to a gene: 1. Germline CDR1 SGHRS, CDR2 YFSETQ. The CDR3 spans 15 residues. The CDR3 DNA reads as TGCGCCAGCAGCTTGGCTAGCGGGGGGACCTACGAGCAGTACGTC. Residues: CASSLASGGTYEQYV.